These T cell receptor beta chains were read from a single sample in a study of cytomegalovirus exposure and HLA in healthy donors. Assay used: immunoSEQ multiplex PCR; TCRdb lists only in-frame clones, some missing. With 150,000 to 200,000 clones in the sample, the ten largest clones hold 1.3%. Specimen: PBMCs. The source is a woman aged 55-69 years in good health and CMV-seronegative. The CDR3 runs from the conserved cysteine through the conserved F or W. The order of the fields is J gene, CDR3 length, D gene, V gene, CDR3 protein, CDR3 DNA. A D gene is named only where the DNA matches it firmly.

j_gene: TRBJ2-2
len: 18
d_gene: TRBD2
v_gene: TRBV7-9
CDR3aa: CASTLGISGGPNTGELFF
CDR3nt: TGTGCCAGCACCCTAGGGATCTCGGGAGGGCCGAACACCGGGGAGCTGTTTTTT

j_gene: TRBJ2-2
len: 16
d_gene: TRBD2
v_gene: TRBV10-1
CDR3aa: CASSPIAGGPVGELFF
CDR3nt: TGCGCCAGCAGTCCCATAGCGGGAGGGCCGGTCGGGGAGCTGTTTTTT

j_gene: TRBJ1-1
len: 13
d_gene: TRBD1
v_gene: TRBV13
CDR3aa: CASSLGQGTEAFF
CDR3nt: TGTGCCAGCAGCTTGGGACAGGGAACTGAAGCTTTCTTT

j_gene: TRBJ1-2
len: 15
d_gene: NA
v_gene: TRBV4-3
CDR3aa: CASSQDGRGNYGYTF
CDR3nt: TGCGCCAGCAGCCAAGATGGGCGGGGGAACTATGGCTACACCTTC

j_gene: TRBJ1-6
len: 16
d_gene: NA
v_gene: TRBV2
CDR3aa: CASNPLGGARNSPLHF
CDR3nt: TGTGCCAGCAACCCTTTAGGGGGGGCGAGAAATTCACCCCTCCACTTT

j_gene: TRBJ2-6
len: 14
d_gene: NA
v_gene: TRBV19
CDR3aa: CASSEGSGANVLTF
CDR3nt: TGTGCCAGTTCGGAGGGCTCTGGGGCCAACGTCCTGACTTTC

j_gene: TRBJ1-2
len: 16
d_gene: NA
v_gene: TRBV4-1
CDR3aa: CASSPVPAGGIYGYTF
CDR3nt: TGCGCCAGCAGCCCGGTACCGGCCGGGGGTATCTATGGCTACACCTTC

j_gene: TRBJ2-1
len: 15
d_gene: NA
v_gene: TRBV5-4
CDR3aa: CASSFQLRGNNEQFF
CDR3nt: TGTGCCAGCAGCTTCCAGCTCCGGGGGAACAATGAGCAGTTCTTC

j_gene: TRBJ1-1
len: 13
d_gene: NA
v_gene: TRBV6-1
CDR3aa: CANGGEIGTEAFF
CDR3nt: TGTGCCAACGGAGGAGAGATCGGCACTGAAGCTTTCTTT

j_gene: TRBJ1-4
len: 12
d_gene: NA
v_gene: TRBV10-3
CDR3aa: CAIKTAGEKLFF
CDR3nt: TGTGCCATCAAGACAGCAGGTGAAAAACTGTTTTTT

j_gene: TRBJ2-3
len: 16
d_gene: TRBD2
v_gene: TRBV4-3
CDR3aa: CASSQDFAGGLSTQYF
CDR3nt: TGCGCCAGCAGCCAAGATTTTGCGGGGGGGTTGAGTACGCAGTATTTT

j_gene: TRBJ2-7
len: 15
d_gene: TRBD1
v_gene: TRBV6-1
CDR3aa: CASSIGTGGFDEQYF
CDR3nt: TGTGCCAGCAGTATCGGGACAGGGGGCTTCGACGAGCAGTACTTC

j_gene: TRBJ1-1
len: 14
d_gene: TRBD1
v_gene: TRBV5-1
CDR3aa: CASSFGQGAGEAFF
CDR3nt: TGCGCCAGCAGCTTCGGACAGGGGGCTGGTGAAGCTTTCTTT

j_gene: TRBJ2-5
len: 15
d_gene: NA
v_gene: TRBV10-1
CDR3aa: CASSESGENQETQYF
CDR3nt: TGCGCCAGCAGTGAATCGGGAGAGAACCAAGAGACCCAGTACTTC

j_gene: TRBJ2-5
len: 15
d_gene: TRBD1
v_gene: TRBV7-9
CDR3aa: CASSRNGQAGETQYF
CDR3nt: TGTGCCAGCAGCCGGAATGGACAGGCCGGGGAGACCCAGTACTTC

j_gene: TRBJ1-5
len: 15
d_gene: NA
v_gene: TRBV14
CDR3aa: CASNLSGVGNQPQHF
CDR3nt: TGTGCCAGCAACCTCTCCGGGGTTGGAAATCAGCCCCAGCATTTT

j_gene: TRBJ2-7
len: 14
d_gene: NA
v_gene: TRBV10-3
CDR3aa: CAISGQESSYEQYF
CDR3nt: TGTGCCATCAGTGGACAGGAGAGCTCCTACGAGCAGTACTTC

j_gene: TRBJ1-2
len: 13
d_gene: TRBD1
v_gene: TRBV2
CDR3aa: CATKQGGDYGYTF
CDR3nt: TGTGCCACCAAACAGGGGGGAGATTATGGCTACACCTTC

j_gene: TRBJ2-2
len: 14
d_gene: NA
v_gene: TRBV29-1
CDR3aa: CSAAGTQNTGELFF
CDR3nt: TGCAGCGCGGCCGGGACACAGAACACCGGGGAGCTGTTTTTT

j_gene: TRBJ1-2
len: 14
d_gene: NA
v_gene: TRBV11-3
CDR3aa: CASSPGPGRNGYTF
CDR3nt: TGTGCCAGCAGCCCAGGACCCGGGAGAAATGGCTACACCTTC

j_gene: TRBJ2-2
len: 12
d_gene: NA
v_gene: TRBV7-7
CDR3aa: CASSSYTGELFF
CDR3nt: TGTGCCAGCAGCTCGTACACCGGGGAGCTGTTTTTT

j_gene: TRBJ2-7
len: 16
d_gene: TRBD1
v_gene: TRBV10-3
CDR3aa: CAISDSGQGAAYEQYF
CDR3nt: TGTGCCATCAGTGATTCCGGGCAGGGGGCGGCCTACGAGCAGTACTTC

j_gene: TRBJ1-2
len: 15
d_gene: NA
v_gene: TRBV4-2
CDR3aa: CASSQDYQGLGGYTF
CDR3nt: TGTGCCAGCAGCCAAGATTATCAGGGTCTGGGAGGCTACACCTTC

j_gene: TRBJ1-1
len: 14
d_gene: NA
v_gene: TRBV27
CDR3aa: CASGTGKVGTEAFF
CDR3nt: TGTGCCAGCGGCACAGGGAAGGTGGGGACTGAAGCTTTCTTT

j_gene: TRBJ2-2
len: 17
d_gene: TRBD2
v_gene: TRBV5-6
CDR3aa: CASSLASGGPNTGELFF
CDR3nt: TGTGCCAGCAGCTTGGCTAGCGGGGGGCCGAACACCGGGGAGCTGTTTTTT

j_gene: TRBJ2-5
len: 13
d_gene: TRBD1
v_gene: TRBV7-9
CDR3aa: CASSWGQGETQYF
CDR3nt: TGTGCCAGCAGCTGGGGACAGGGGGAGACCCAGTACTTC

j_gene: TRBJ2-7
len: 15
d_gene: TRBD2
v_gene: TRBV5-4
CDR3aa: CASSPPEREGHEQYF
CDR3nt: TGTGCCAGCAGCCCCCCCGAGCGGGAGGGACACGAGCAGTACTTC

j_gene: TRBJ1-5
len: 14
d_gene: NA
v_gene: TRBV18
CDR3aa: CASSPMDTTQPQHF
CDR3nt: TGTGCCAGCTCACCTATGGACACGACTCAGCCCCAGCATTTT

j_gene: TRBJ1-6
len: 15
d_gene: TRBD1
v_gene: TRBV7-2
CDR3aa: CASSLEGTGYSPLHF
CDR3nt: TGTGCCAGCAGCTTAGAAGGGACAGGGTATTCACCCCTCCACTTT

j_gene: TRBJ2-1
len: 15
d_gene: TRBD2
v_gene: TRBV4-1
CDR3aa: CASSSGPSSYNEQFF
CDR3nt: TGCGCCAGCTCTAGCGGGCCAAGCTCCTACAATGAGCAGTTCTTC

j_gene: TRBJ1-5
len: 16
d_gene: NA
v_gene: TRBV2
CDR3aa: CASRAPGGLSNQPQHF
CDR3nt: TGTGCCAGCAGGGCGCCCGGGGGATTAAGCAATCAGCCCCAGCATTTT

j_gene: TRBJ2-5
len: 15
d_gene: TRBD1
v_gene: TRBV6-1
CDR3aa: CASSGDWTGVETQYF
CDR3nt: TGTGCCAGCAGTGGGGACTGGACAGGGGTAGAGACCCAGTACTTC

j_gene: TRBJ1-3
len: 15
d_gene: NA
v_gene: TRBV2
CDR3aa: CASSQQGKAGNTIYF
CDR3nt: TGTGCCAGTTCGCAACAGGGAAAAGCTGGAAACACCATATATTTT

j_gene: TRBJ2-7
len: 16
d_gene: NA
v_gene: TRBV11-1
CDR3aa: CASSLVVGLSAYEQYF
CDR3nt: TGTGCCAGCAGCTTAGTGGTCGGACTCTCGGCCTACGAGCAGTACTTC

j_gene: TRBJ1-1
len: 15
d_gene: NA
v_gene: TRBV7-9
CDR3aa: CASSSPETGNTEAFF
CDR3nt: TGTGCCAGCAGCTCTCCCGAGACAGGGAACACTGAAGCTTTCTTT

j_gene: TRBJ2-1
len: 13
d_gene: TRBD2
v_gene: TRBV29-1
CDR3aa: CSVAPTSGSEQFF
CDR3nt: TGCAGCGTTGCCCCGACTAGCGGGAGTGAGCAGTTCTTC

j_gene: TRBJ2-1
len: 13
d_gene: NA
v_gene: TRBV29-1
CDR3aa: CSVEPSSYNEQFF
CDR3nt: TGCAGCGTTGAGCCGAGCTCCTACAATGAGCAGTTCTTC

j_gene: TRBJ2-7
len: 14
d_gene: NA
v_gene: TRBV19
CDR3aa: CASSMIEGSYEQYF
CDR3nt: TGTGCCAGTAGTATGATCGAGGGATCCTACGAGCAGTACTTC

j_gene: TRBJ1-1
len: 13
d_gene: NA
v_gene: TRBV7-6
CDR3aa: CASSTGQNTEAFF
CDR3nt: TGTGCCAGCAGCACGGGACAGAACACTGAAGCTTTCTTT

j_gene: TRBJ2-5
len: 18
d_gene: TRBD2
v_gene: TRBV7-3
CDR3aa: CASSLTPGTSGGQETQYF
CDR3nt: TGTGCCAGCAGCTTAACGCCGGGGACTAGCGGGGGACAAGAGACCCAGTACTTC

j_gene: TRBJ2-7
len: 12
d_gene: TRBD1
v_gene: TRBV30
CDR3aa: CASWDRINEQYF
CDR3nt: TGTGCCAGCTGGGACAGAATAAACGAGCAGTACTTC